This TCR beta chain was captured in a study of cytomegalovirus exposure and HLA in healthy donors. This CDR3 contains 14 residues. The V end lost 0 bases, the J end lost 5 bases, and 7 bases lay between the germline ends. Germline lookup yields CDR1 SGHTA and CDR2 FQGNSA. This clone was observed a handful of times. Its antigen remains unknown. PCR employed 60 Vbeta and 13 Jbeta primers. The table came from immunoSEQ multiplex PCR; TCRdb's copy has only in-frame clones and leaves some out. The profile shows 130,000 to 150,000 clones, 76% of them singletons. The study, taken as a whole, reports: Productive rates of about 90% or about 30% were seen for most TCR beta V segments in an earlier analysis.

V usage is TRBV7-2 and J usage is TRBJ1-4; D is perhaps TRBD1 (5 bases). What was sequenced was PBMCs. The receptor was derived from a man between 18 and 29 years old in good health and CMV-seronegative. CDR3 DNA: TGTGCCAGCAGCTTAGCAGGGGCGAATGAAAAACTGTTTTTT. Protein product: CASSLAGANEKLFF.